This T cell receptor (beta chain) was identified during a study of blood T cell repertoires in COVID-19. Study-level background: Both acute and convalescent COVID-19 samples were obtained from the United States, Italy and Spain. T cells, B-cell-depleted T cells, or PBMCs provided the cDNA or gDNA that served as material.

How the authors handled the data: Reference gene primers were amplified, and this amplification served to estimate nucleated cell counts. Generated by immunoSEQ multiplex PCR, the TCRdb table keeps only in-frame clones and is missing some. That table furnishes V, J and clone size, whereas the DNA furnished D and trimming. This table has 26,000 or so clones, 70% to 90% appearing once. This clone was recorded a few times. The V gene end was trimmed by 6 bases and the J gene end by 0 bases; junction bases not matched to a gene: 1. The germline V gene has CDR1 WNHNN and CDR2 SYGVQD (reference sequence). This CDR3 is built from 14 residues.

V and J are TRBV10-1 and TRBJ1-1; TRBD1 agrees at 10 bases. The receptor was derived from a human donor in a cohort sampled during active COVID-19. Source material: peripheral blood. The DNA of the CDR3 is TGCGCCAGCAGCGGACAGGGGGTGAACACTGAAGCTTTCTTT. Encoded protein: CASSGQGVNTEAFF.